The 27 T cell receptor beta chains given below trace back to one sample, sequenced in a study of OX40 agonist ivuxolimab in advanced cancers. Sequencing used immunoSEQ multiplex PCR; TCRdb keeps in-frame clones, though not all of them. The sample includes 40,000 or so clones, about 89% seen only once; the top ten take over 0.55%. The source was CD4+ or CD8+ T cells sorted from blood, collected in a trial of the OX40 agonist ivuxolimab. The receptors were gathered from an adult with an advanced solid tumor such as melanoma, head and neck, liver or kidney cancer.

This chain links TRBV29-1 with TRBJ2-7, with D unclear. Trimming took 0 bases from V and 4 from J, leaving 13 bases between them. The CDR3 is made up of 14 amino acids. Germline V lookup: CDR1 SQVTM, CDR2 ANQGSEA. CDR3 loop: CSVEDPKAEYEQYF. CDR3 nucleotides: TGCAGCGTTGAAGATCCGAAGGCCGAATACGAGCAGTACTTC.

The CDR3 nucleotides are TGTGCCAGCAGGAGACAAGTTCAGTCCGGCTACACCTTC. This gives the protein CASRRQVQSGYTF. V usage is TRBV2 and J usage is TRBJ1-2; D not certain. V lost 6 bases, J lost 8 bases, and 16 bases lay in between. Per germline, CDR1 SNHLY and CDR2 FYNNEI. There are 13 residues in the CDR3.

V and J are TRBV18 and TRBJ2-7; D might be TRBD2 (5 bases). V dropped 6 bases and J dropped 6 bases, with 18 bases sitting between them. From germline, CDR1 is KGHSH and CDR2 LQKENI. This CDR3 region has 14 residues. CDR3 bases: TGTGCCAGCTCCCCCCCTGGAGCGGTCGGCGAGCAGTACTTC. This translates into CASSPPGAVGEQYF.

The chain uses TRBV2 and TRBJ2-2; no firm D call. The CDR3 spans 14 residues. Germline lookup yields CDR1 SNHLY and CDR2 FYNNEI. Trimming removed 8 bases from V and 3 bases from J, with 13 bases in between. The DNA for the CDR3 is TGTGCCAGCCTCCGGAACCTTTACACCGGGGAGCTGTTTTTT. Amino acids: CASLRNLYTGELFF.

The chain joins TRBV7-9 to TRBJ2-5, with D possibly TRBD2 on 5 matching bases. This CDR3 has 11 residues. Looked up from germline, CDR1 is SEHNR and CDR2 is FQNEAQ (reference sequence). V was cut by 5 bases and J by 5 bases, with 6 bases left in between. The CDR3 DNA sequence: TGTGCCAGCAGCCCGGGGGAGACCCAGTACTTC. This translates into CASSPGETQYF.

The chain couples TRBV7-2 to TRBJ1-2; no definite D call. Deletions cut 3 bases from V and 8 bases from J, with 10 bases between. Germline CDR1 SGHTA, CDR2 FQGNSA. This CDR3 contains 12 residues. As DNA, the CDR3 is TGTGCCAGCAGCTTTTCAGTATCAGGCTACACCTTC. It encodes CASSFSVSGYTF.

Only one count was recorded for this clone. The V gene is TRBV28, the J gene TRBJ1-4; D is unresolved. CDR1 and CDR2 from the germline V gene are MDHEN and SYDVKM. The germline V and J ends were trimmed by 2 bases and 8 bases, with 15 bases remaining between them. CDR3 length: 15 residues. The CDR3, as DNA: TGTGCCAGCAGTTTAACTTCCTCGGCGGGAGAAAAACTGTTTTTT. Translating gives CASSLTSSAGEKLFF.

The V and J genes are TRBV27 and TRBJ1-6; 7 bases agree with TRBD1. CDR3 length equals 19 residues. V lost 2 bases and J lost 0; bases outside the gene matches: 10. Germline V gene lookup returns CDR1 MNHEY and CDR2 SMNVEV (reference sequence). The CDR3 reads CASSLHRGMMSSYNSPLHF. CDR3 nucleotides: TGTGCCAGCAGTTTACACAGGGGTATGATGAGCTCCTATAATTCACCCCTCCACTTT.

The CDR3 DNA follows: TGTGCCAGCAATTCCCAACAGGGGGTTAATTCACCCCTCCACTTT. Translation: CASNSQQGVNSPLHF. The chain links TRBV6-5 to TRBJ1-6, with 8 bases identical to TRBD1. CDR3 length: 15 residues. The trim removed 7 bases at V and 6 bases at J, leaving 8 bases unmatched. CDR1 is MNHEY and CDR2 is SVGAGI in the germline V gene.

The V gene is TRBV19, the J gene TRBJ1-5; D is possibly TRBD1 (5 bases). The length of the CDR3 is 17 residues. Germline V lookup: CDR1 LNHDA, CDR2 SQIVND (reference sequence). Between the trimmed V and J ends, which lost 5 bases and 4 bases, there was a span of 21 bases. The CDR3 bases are TGTGCCAGTAGTCCAAGCATGGGGACGGGGATAAATCAGCCCCAGCATTTT. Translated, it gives CASSPSMGTGINQPQHF.

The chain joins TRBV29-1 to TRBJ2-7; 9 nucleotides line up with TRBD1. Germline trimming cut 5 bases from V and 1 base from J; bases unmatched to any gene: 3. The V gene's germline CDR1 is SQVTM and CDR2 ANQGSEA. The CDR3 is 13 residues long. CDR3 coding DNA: TGCAGCGTTCGGGACAGGGTTTCCTACGAGCAGTACTTC. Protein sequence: CSVRDRVSYEQYF.

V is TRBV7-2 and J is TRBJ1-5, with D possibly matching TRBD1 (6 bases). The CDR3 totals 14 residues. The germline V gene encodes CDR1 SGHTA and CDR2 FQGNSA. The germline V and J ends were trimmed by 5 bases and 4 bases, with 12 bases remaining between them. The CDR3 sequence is CASSQLGGNQPQHF. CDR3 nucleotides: TGTGCCAGCAGCCAATTAGGGGGGAATCAGCCCCAGCATTTT.

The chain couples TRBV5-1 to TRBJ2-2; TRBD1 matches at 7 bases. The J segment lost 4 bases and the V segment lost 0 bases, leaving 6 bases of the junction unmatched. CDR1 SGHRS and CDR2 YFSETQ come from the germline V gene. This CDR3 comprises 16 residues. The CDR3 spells CASSLEAGGVTGELFF. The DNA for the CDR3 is TGCGCCAGCAGCTTGGAGGCAGGGGGTGTCACCGGGGAGCTGTTTTTT.

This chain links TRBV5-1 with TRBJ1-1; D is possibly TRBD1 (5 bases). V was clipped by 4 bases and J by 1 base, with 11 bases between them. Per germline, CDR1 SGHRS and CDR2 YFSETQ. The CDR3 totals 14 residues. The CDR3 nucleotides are TGCGCCAGCAGCCCGACAGTGGAGAACACTGAAGCTTTCTTT. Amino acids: CASSPTVENTEAFF. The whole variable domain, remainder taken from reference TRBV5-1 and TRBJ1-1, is KAGVTQTPRYLIKTRGQQVTLSCSPISGHRSVSWYQQTPGQGLQFLFEYFSETQRNKGNFPGRFSGRQFSNSRSEMNVSTLELGDSALYLCASSPTVENTEAFFGQGTRLTVV.

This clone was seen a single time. In DNA form, the CDR3 reads TGTGCCAGCAGTCCCTCGGGCCCGAGCTCCTACGAGCAGTACTTC. Amino acid sequence: CASSPSGPSSYEQYF. The chain combines TRBV28 with TRBJ2-5; D ambiguous. The assigned J gene may be wrong: the sequence end matches TRBJ2-7 better. The length of the CDR3 is 15 residues. CDR1 and CDR2 (germline): MDHEN, SYDVKM.

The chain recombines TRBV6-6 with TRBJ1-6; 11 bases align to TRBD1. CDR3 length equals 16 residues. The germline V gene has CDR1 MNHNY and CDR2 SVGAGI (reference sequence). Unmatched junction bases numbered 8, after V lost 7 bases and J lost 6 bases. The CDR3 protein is CASKTTGTGGNSPLHF. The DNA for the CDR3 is TGTGCCAGCAAAACCACCGGGACAGGGGGTAATTCACCCCTCCACTTT.

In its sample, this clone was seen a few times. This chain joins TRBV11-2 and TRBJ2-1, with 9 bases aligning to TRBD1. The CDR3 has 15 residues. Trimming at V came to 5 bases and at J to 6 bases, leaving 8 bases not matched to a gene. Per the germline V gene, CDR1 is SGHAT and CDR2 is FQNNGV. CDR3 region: CASSTRRQGGNEQFF. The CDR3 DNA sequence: TGTGCCAGCAGCACCCGTCGACAGGGGGGCAATGAGCAGTTCTTC.

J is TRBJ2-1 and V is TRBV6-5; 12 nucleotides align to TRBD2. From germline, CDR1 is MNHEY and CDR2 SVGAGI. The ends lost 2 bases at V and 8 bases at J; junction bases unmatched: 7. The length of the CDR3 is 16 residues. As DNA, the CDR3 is TGTGCCAGCAGTTACGGACTAGCGGGGCGTCTGGATGAGCAGTTCTTC. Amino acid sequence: CASSYGLAGRLDEQFF.

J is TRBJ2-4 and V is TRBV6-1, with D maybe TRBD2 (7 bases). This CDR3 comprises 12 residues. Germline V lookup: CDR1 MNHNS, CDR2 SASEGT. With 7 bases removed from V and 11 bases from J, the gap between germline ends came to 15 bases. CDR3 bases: TGTGCCAGCAAAGAGGGAGGGGGGTTTCAGTACTTC. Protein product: CASKEGGGFQYF.

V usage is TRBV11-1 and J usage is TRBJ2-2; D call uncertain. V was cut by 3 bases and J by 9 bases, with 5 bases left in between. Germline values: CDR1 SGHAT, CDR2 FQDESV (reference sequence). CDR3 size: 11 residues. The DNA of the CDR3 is TGTGCCAGCAGCTTCTCCCGGGAGCTGTTTTTT. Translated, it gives CASSFSRELFF.

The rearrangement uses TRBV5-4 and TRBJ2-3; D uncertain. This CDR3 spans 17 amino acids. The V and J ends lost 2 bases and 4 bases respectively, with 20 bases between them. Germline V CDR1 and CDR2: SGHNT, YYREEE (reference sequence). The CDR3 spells CASSLRAAPGVADTQYF. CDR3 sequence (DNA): TGTGCCAGCAGCTTACGGGCAGCCCCTGGGGTAGCAGATACGCAGTATTTT.

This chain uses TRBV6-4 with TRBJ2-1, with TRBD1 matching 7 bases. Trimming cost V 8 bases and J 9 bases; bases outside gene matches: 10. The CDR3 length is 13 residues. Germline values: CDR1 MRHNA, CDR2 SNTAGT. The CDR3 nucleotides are TGTGCCAGCTCAGAAGAACAGGGGAGTGAGCAGTTCTTC. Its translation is CASSEEQGSEQFF.

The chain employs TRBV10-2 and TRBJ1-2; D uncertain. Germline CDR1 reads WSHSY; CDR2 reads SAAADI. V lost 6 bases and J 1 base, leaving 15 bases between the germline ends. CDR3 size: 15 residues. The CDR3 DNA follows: TGCGCCAGCAGCTCACAACGGGCTGATAACTATGGCTACACCTTC. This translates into CASSSQRADNYGYTF.

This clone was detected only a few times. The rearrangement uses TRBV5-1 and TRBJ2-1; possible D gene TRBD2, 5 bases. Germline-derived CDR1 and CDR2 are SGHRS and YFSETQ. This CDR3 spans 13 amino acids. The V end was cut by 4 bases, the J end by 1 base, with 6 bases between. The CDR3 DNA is TGCGCCAGCAGCCGCGGGTCCTACAATGAGCAGTTCTTC. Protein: CASSRGSYNEQFF.

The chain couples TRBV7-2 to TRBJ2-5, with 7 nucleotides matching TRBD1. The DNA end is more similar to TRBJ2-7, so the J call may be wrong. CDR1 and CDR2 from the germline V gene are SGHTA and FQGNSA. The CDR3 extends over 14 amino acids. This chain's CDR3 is CASSADQGAYEQYF. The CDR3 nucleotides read TGTGCCAGCAGCGCAGACCAGGGGGCCTACGAGCAGTACTTC.

This chain's CDR3 is CASSPRRGLGNTIYF. The CDR3 DNA is TGTGCCAGCAGCCCTCGGAGGGGGCTTGGAAACACCATATATTTT. The rearrangement links TRBV7-8 to TRBJ1-3, with 7 bases lining up with TRBD1. Germline V gene sequence: CDR1 SGHVS, CDR2 FQNEAQ. This CDR3 contains 15 residues. V was clipped by 5 bases and J by 3 bases; unmatched bases: 7.

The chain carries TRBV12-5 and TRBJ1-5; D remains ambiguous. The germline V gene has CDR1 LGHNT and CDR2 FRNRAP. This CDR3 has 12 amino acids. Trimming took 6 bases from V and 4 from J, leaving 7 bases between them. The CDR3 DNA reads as TGTGCTAGTGGCCTAAATAATCAGCCCCAGCATTTT. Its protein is CASGLNNQPQHF.